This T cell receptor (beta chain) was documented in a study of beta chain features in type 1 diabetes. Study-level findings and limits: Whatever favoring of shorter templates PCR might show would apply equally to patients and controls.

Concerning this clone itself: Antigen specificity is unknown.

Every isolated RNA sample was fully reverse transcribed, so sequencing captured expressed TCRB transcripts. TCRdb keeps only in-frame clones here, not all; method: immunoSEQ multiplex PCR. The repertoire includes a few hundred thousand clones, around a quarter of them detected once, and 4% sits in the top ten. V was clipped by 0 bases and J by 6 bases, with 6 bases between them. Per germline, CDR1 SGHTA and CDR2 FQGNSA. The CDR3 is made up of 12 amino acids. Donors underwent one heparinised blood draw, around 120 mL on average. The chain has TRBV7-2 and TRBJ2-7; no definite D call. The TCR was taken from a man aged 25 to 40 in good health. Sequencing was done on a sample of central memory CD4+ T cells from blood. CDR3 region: CASSLARGEQYF. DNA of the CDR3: TGTGCCAGCAGCTTAGCCCGCGGCGAGCAGTACTTC.